This TCR beta chain was identified in a study of blood T cells in healthy people across ages. Germline V gene lookup returns CDR1 MNHNY and CDR2 SVGAGI (reference sequence). CDR3 size: 16 residues. V lost 7 bases to trimming and J lost 3 bases; unmatched junction nucleotides: 11. General study findings and limits: Without sorted subsets, naive and antigen-experienced compartments could not be conclusively compared.

This clonotype was counted only a few times. Its cognate antigen is unknown. Using a J-beta primer mix together with a sample-barcoded 5' primer, a second PCR was run for about 6 to 11 cycles. Each CDR3 protein is one row after TCRdb ran MiXCR on the 5' RACE reads. The sample lists fewer than 2 million distinct CDR3 sequences; about 39% were seen once. The clonotype originates from a human donor in good health. The chain carries TRBV6-6 and TRBJ2-1; 8 nucleotides align to TRBD1. Sequenced sample: blood. The CDR3 loop reads CASIDIQGAYYNEQFF. CDR3 nucleotide sequence: TGTGCCAGCATCGACATCCAGGGGGCCTACTACAATGAGCAGTTCTTC.